A selection of T cell receptor beta chains follows, all from one sample in a study of blood T cell repertoires in COVID-19. Profiling relied on immunoSEQ multiplex PCR, and the TCRdb table lists in-frame clones only, not all of them. Seen here are some 250,000 clones, over 65% observed once, and the top ten hold over 3%. Sequenced material: peripheral blood. The receptors here all came from a woman at least 80 years old with acute or convalescent COVID-19. CDR3s include the opening cysteine and the closing phenylalanine or tryptophan. The D gene is left open where the match is weak. Size is omitted from some rows. Given values are once, few, many or a class for expanded clones.

abundance	v_gene	d_gene	j_gene	CDR3aa	CDR3nt
.	TRBV6-5	.	TRBJ2-7	CASRTTGYEQYF	TGTGCCAGCAGGACCACGGGCTACGAGCAGTACTTC
.	TRBV2	.	TRBJ1-1	CASNPGTHEAFF	TGTGCCAGCAACCCCGGGACTCATGAAGCTTTCTTT
.	TRBV6-2/TRBV6-3	TRBD1	TRBJ1-1	CASSYPDRGLWDTEAFF	TGTGCCAGCAGTTACCCCGACAGGGGGTTGTGGGACACTGAAGCTTTCTTT
.	TRBV24-1	.	TRBJ2-3	CATSDAGTTDTQYF	TGTGCCACCAGTGACGCGGGGACGACTGATACGCAGTATTTT
.	TRBV6-2/TRBV6-3	.	TRBJ2-2	CASSHDRFNTGELFF	TGTGCCAGCAGCCACGACAGATTTAACACCGGGGAGCTGTTTTTT
few	TRBV15	TRBD1	TRBJ1-4	CATSRGQVNEKLFF	TGTGCCACCAGCAGGGGACAGGTTAATGAAAAACTGTTTTTT
once	TRBV7-2	TRBD1	TRBJ1-2	CASGTYITGGYGYTF	TGTGCCAGCGGCACATACATTACAGGGGGCTATGGCTACACCTTC
.	TRBV3-1/TRBV3-2	TRBD1	TRBJ1-5	CASSPATGVGQPQHF	TGTGCCAGCAGCCCCGCGACAGGGGTCGGTCAGCCCCAGCATTTT
.	TRBV6-5	TRBD2	TRBJ2-7	CASIRAGGRSYEQYF	TGTGCCAGCATTCGCGCGGGGGGGAGGTCCTACGAGCAGTACTTC
.	TRBV6-5	TRBD2	TRBJ2-7	CASRPRTSSHEQYF	TGTGCCAGCAGACCTCGGACTAGCTCCCACGAGCAGTACTTC
.	TRBV18	.	TRBJ2-7	CASSSGTYEQYF	TGTGCCAGCTCTTCAGGGACCTACGAGCAGTACTTC
.	TRBV11-2	TRBD2	TRBJ2-1	CASSSLLAGSYNEQFF	TGTGCCAGCAGCTCCCTACTAGCGGGCTCCTACAATGAGCAGTTCTTC
.	TRBV29-1	.	TRBJ1-1	CSAGGAGAKLLNTEAFF	TGCAGCGCCGGGGGGGCCGGGGCCAAACTATTGAACACTGAAGCTTTCTTT
.	TRBV5-4	.	TRBJ1-1	CASSLGGLGGLRQEAFF	TGTGCCAGCAGCTTGGGGGGTCTCGGTGGACTCCGCCAAGAAGCTTTCTTT
.	TRBV5-1	.	TRBJ2-7	CASSVRDTATYEQYF	TGCGCCAGCAGCGTCCGGGACACCGCTACCTACGAGCAGTACTTC
.	TRBV6-6	TRBD2	TRBJ2-5	CASSKLAGGPRETQYF	TGTGCCAGCAGTAAACTAGCGGGAGGGCCTAGGGAGACCCAGTACTTC
.	TRBV4-1	.	TRBJ1-2	CASSQDNQGNYAGYTF	TGCGCCAGCAGCCAAGATAATCAGGGGAACTATGCTGGCTACACCTTC